The following is a T cell receptor beta chain sequence with its context. CDR1 MGHRA and CDR2 YSYEKL come from the germline V gene. V lost 4 bases to trimming and J lost 3 bases, with 15 bases between them. The length of the CDR3 is 15 residues. TCRdb keeps only in-frame clones here, not all; method: immunoSEQ multiplex PCR. Of 85,000 to 90,000 clones detected, about 87% appear once; the ten largest clones hold around 1.6%. The sample belongs to a study of T cells after somatic rescue of genetic block. The material sequenced was peripheral blood mononuclear cells (PBMCs). The sequence came from a woman in her late teens or twenties. The genes are TRBV4-1 and TRBJ2-5; D is uncertain. CDR3 sequence reads: CASSPRSGWEETQYF. DNA of the CDR3: TGCGCCAGCAGCCCGCGTTCAGGCTGGGAAGAGACCCAGTACTTC.